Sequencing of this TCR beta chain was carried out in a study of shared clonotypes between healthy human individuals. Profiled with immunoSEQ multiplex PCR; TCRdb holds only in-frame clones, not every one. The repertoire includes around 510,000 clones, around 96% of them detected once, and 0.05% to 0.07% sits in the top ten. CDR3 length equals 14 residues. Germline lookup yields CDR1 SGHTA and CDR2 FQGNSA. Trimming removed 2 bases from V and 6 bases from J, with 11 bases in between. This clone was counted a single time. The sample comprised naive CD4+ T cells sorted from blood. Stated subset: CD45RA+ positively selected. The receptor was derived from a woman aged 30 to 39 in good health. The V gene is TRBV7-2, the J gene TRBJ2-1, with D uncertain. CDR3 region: CASSLPAPPNEQFF. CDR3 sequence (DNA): TGTGCCAGCAGCTTACCCGCTCCCCCCAATGAGCAGTTCTTC.